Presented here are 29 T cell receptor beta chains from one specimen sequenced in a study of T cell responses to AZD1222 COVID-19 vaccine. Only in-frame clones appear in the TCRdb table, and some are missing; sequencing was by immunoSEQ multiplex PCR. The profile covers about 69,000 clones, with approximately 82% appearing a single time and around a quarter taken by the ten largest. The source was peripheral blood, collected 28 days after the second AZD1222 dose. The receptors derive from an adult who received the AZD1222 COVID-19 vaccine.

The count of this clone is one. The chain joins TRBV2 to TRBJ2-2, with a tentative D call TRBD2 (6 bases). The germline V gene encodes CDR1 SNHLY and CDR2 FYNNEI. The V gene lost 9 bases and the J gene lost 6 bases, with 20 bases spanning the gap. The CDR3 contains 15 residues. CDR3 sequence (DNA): TGTGCCAGGGGGGGACCCATCGACAGCGCCGGGGAGCTGTTTTTT. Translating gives CARGGPIDSAGELFF.

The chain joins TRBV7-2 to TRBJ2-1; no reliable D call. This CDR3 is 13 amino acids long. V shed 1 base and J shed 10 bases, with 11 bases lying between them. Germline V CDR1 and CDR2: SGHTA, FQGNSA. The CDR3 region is CASSLGGALEQFF. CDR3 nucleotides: TGTGCCAGCAGCTTAGGTGGAGCGTTGGAGCAGTTCTTC.

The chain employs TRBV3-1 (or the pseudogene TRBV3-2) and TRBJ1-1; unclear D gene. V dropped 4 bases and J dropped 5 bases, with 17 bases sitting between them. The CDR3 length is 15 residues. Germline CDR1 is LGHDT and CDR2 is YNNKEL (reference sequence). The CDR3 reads CASSPSEVRQTEAFF. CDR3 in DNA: TGTGCCAGCAGCCCCTCTGAGGTCCGGCAAACTGAAGCTTTCTTT.

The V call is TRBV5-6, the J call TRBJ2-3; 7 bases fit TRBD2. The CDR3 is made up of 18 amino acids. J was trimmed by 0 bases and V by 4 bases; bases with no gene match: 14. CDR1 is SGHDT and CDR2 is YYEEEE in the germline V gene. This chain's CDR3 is CASSMPTGRGASTDTQYF. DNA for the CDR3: TGTGCCAGCAGCATGCCGACTGGGAGGGGCGCTAGCACAGATACGCAGTATTTT.

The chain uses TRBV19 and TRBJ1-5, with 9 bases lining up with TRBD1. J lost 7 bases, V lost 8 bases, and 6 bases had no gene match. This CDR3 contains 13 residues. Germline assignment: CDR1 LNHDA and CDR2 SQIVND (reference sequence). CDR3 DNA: TGTGCCAGTGCCGGGACAGGGATCCAGCCCCAGCATTTT. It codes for CASAGTGIQPQHF. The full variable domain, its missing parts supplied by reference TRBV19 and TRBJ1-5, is DGGITQSPKYLFRKEGQNVTLSCEQNLNHDAMYWYRQDPGQGLRLIYYSQIVNDFQKGDIAEGYSVSREKKESFPLTVTSAQKNPTAFYLCASAGTGIQPQHFGDGTRLSIL.

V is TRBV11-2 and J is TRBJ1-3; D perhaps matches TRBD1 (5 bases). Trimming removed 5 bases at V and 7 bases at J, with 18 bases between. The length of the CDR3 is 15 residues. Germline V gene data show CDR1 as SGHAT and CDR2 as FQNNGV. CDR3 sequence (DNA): TGTGCCAGCAGCCCCTTACGGGGCCCTCGGAACACCATATATTTT. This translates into CASSPLRGPRNTIYF.

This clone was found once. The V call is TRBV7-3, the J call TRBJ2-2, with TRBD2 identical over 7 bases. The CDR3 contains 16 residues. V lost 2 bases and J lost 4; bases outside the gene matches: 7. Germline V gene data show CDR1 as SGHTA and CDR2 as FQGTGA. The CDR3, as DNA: TGTGCCAGCAGCTTACGAGCTAGCGGTATCACCGGGGAGCTGTTTTTT. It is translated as CASSLRASGITGELFF.

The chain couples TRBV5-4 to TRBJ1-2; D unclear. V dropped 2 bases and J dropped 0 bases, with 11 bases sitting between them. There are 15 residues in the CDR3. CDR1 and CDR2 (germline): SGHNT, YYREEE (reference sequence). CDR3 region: CASSLRTATNYGYTF. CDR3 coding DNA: TGTGCCAGCAGCTTAAGAACGGCTACTAACTATGGCTACACCTTC.

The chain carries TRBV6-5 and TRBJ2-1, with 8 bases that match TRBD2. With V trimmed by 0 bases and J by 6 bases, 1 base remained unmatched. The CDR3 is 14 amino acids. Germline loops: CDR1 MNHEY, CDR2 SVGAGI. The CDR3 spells CASSYSSGGNEQFF. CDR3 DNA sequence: TGTGCCAGCAGTTACTCGAGCGGGGGCAATGAGCAGTTCTTC.

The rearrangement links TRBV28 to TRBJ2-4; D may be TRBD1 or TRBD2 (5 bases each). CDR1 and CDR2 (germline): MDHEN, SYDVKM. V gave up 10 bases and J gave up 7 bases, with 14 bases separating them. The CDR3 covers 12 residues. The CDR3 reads CATRGEANIQYF. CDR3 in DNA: TGTGCCACCCGGGGCGAGGCCAACATTCAGTACTTC.

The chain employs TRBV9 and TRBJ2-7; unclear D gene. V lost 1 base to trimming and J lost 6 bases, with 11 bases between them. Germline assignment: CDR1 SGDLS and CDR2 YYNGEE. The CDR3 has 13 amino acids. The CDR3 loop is CASSVTQVGEQYF. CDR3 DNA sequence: TGTGCCAGCAGCGTAACGCAGGTTGGCGAGCAGTACTTC.

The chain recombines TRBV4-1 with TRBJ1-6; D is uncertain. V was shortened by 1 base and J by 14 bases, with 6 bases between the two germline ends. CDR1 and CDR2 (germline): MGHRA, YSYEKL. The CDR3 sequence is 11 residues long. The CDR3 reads CASSQASALHF. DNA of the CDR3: TGCGCCAGCAGCCAAGCGAGCGCCCTCCACTTT.

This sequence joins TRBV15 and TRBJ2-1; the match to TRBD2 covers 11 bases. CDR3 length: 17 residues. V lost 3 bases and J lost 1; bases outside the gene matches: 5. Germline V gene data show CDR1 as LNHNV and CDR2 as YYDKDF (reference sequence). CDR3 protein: CATSSPRLAGSYNEQFF. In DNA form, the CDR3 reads TGTGCCACCAGCAGTCCCCGACTAGCGGGATCCTACAATGAGCAGTTCTTC.

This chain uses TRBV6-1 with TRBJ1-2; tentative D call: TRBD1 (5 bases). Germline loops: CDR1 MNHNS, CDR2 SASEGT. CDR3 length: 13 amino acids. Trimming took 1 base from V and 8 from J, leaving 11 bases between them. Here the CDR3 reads CASSEGPAGGYTF. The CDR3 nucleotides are TGTGCCAGCAGTGAAGGTCCAGCAGGGGGCTACACCTTC.

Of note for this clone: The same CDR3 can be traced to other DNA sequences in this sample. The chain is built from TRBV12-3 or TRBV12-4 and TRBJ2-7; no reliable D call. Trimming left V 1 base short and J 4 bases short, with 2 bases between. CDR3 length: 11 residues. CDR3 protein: CASSLGYEQYF. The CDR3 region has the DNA TGTGCCAGCAGTTTAGGTTACGAGCAGTACTTC.

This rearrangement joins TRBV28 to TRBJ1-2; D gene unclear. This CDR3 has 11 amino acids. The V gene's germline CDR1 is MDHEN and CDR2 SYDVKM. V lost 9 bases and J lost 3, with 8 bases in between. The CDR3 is CASRPDYGYTF. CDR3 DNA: TGTGCCAGTCGACCGGACTATGGCTACACCTTC.

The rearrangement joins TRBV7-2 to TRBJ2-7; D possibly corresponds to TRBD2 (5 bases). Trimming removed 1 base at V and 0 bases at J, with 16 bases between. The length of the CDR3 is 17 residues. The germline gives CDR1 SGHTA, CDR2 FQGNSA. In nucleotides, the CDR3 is TGTGCCAGCAGCTTAGTCGGTGCGGGCTTTAGCTCCTACGAGCAGTACTTC. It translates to CASSLVGAGFSSYEQYF. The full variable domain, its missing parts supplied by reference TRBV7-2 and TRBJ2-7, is GAGVSQSPSNKVTEKGKDVELRCDPISGHTALYWYRQSLGQGLEFLIYFQGNSAPDKSGLPSDRFSAERTGGSVSTLTIQRTQQEDSAVYLCASSLVGAGFSSYEQYFGPGTRLTVT.

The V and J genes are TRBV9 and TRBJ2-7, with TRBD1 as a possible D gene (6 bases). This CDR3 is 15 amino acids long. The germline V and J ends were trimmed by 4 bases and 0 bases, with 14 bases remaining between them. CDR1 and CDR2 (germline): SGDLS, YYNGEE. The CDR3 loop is CASSPPGELSYEQYF. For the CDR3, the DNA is TGTGCCAGCAGCCCGCCAGGGGAACTCTCCTACGAGCAGTACTTC.

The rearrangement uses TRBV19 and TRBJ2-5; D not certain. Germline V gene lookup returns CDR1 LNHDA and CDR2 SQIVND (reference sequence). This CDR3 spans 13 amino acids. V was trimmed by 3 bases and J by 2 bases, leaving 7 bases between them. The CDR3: CASSIGGQETQYF. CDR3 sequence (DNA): TGTGCCAGTAGTATTGGCGGACAAGAGACCCAGTACTTC.

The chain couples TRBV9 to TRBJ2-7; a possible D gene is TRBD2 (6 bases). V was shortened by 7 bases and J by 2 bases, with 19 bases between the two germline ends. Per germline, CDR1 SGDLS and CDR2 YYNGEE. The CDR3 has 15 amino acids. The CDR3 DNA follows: TGTGCCAGCGGTCCTCGGGGGAGCAATGCCTACGAGCAGTACTTC. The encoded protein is CASGPRGSNAYEQYF.

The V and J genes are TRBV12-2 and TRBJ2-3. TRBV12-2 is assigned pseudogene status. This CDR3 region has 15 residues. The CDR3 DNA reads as TGTGCAAGTCGCTTTGGAGGGACAATTTGGGTTACGCAGTATTTT. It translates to CASRFGGTIWVTQYF.

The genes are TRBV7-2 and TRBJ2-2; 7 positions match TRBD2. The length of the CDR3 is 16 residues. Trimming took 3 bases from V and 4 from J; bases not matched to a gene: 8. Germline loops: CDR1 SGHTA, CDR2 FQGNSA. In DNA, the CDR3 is TGTGCCAGCAGCTTTGGGGGAGGGCGAAGCACCGGGGAGCTGTTTTTT. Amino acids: CASSFGGGRSTGELFF.

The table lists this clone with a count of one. In nucleotides, the CDR3 is TGTGCCACCAGCAGCCTTTCTAAGGGGGTGGCGGCTTTCTTT. Its protein product is CATSSLSKGVAAFF. V is TRBV15 and J is TRBJ1-1; D is perhaps TRBD1 (6 bases). Per germline, CDR1 LNHNV and CDR2 YYDKDF (reference sequence). V lost 3 bases and J lost 11, with 19 bases in between. This CDR3 has 14 amino acids.

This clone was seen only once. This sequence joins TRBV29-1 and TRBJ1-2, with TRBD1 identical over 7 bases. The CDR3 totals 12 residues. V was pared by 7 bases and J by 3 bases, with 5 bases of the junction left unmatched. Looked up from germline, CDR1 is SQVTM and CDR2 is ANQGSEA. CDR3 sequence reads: CSGGQRDYGYTF. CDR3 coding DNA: TGCAGCGGGGGACAGCGGGACTATGGCTACACCTTC.

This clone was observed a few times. The CDR3 region has the DNA TGTGCCGGCCAAAACTTAGGGGACCCTGGGGCCAACGTCCTGACTTTC. Translation gives CAGQNLGDPGANVLTF. The V call is TRBV7-8, the J call TRBJ2-6; TRBD1 or TRBD2 may be the D gene (5 bases each). CDR1 is SGHVS and CDR2 is FQNEAQ in the germline V gene. The length of the CDR3 is 16 residues. The V and J ends lost 11 bases and 2 bases respectively, with 19 bases between them.

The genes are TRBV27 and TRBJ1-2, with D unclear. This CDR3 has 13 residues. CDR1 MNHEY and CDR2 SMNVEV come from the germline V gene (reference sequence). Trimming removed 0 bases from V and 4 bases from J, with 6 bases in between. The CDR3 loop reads CASSLSGLYGYTF. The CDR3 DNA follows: TGTGCCAGCAGTTTATCGGGCCTCTATGGCTACACCTTC.

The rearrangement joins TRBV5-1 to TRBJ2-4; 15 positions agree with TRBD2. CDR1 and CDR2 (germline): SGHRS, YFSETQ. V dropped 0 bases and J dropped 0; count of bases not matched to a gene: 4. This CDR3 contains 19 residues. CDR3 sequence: CASSLAGLAGGPAKNIQYF. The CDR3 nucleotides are TGCGCCAGCAGCTTGGCCGGACTAGCGGGAGGGCCAGCCAAAAACATTCAGTACTTC.

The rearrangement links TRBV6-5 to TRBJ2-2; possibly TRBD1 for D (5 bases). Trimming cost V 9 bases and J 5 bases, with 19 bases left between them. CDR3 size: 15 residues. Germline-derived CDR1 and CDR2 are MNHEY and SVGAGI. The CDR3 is CASQSRVSGTGELFF. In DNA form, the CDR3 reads TGTGCCAGTCAGTCCAGGGTGTCAGGGACCGGGGAGCTGTTTTTT.

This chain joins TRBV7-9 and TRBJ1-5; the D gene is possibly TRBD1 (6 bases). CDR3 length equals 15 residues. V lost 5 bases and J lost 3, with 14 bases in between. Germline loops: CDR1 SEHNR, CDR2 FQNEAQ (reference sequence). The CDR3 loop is CASSGGQSLNQPQHF. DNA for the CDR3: TGTGCCAGCAGCGGAGGACAGAGCCTCAATCAGCCCCAGCATTTT.